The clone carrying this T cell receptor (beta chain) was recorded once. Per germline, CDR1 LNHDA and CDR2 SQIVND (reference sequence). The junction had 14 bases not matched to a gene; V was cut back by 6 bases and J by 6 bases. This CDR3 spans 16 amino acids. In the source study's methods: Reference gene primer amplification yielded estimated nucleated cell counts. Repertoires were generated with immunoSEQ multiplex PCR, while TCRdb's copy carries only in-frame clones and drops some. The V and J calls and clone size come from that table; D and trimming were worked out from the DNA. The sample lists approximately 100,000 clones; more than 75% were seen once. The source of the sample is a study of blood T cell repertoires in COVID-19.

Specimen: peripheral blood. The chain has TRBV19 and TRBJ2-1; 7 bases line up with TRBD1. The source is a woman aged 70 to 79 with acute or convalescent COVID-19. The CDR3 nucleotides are TGTGCCAGTAGCACGTACCGGGACAGAACTTCCAATGAGCAGTTCTTC. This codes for CASSTYRDRTSNEQFF.